This T cell receptor beta chain was observed in a study of shared clonotypes between healthy human individuals. The ends lost 0 bases at V and 5 bases at J; junction bases unmatched: 4. This CDR3 has 14 amino acids. Germline-derived CDR1 and CDR2 are SGDLS and YYNGEE. Terminally differentiated effector memory CD45RA+ cells were excluded by CCR7 positive selection of CD45RO-negative cells. TCRdb's table, derived via immunoSEQ multiplex PCR, lists solely in-frame clones and lacks some. This sample yields about 2.1 million clones, of which roughly 95% are seen a single time; less than 2% belongs to the top ten.

The source is a man aged 18 to 35 in good health. Some clones in this sample may be carry-over from other donors' samples. The chain combines TRBV9 with TRBJ1-1; 7 bases align to TRBD1. Sequenced sample: naive CD8+ T cells from PBMCs. The CDR3 nucleotides read TGTGCCAGCAGCGTAGAGGGGGCCGAAACTGAAGCTTTCTTT. As protein: CASSVEGAETEAFF.